This T cell receptor (beta chain) stems from a study of T cell responses to AZD1222 COVID-19 vaccine. Study as a whole: Both about-4-week and about-12-week second-dose recipients were combined. Broader study findings: The donor cohort was predominantly white British with a female majority, and clonal diversity may have been underestimated. Spike-specific TCR breadth and depth grew following two AZD1222 doses. Just five to seven people given AZD1222 tested seropositive at baseline.

Some clones are missing from TCRdb's copy, which holds only in-frame ones; the method was immunoSEQ multiplex PCR. The sample lists about 87,000 clones, approximately 90% occurring once. CDR3 length: 16 residues. Germline CDR1 and CDR2: ENHRY and SYGVKD. Losses at the gene ends were 2 bases for V and 4 bases for J; bases not matched to a gene: 5. In regard to this clone: Its matching antigen is unknown.

The material sequenced was peripheral blood, taken on day 0 of AZD1222 vaccination. The TCR comes from an adult in good health. This chain connects TRBV10-3 to TRBJ2-7; TRBD2 matches 13 bases. The CDR3 sequence is CAISEGTSGIVYEQYF. DNA for the CDR3: TGTGCCATCAGTGAGGGGACTAGCGGGATTGTGTACGAGCAGTACTTC.